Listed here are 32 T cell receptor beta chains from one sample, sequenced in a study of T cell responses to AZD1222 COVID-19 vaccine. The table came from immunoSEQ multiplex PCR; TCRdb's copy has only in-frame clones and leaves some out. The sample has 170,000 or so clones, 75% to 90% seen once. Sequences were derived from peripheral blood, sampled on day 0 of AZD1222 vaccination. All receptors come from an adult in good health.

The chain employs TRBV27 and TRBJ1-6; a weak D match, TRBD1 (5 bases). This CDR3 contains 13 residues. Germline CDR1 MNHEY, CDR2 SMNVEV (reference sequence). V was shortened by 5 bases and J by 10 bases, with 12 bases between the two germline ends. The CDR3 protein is CASSLRSGSPLHF. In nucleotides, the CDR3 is TGTGCCAGCAGTCTCCGATCAGGGTCACCCCTCCACTTT.

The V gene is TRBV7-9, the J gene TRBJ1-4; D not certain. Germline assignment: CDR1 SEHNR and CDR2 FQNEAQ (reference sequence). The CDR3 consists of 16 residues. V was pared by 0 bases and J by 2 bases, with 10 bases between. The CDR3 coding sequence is TGTGCCAGCAGCTTAGCCCAGGCCTCGACTAATGAAAAACTGTTTTTT. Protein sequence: CASSLAQASTNEKLFF.

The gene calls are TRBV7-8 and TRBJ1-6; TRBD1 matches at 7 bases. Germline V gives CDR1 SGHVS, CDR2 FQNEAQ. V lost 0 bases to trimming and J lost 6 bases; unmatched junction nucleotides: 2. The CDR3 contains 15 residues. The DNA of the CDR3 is TGTGCCAGCAGCTTAGCAGGGGGCCGTAATTCACCCCTCCACTTT. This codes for CASSLAGGRNSPLHF.

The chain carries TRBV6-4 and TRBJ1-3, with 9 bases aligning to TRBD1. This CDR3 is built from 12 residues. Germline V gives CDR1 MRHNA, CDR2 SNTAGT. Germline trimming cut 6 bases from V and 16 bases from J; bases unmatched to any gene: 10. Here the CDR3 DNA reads TGTGCCAGCAGACAGGGGGCCCTCTTCGTTTATTTT. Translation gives CASRQGALFVYF.

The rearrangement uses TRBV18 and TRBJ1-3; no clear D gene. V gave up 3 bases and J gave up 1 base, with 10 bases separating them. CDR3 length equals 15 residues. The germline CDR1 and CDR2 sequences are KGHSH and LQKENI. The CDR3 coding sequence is TGTGCCAGCTCACCCAGGACGCTGTCTGGAAACACCATATATTTT. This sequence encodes CASSPRTLSGNTIYF.

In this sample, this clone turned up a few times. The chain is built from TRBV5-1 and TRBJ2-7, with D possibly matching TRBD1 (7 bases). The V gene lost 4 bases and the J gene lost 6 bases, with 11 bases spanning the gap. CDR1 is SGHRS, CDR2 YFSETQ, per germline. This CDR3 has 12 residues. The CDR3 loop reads CASSGGGSEQYF. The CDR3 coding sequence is TGCGCCAGCAGCGGAGGGGGCTCCGAGCAGTACTTC.

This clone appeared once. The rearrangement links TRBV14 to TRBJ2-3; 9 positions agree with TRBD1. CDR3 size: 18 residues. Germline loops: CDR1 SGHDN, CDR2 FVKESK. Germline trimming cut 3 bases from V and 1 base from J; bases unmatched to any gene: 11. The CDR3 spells CASSHDLKNRGRTDTQYF. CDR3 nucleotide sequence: TGTGCCAGCAGCCACGATTTAAAGAACAGGGGGCGCACAGATACGCAGTATTTT.

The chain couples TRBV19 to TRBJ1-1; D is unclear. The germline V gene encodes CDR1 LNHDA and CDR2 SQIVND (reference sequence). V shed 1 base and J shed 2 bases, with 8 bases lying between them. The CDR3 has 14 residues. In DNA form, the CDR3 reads TGTGCCAGTAGTATAGTCGCAGGAAACACTGAAGCTTTCTTT. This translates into CASSIVAGNTEAFF.

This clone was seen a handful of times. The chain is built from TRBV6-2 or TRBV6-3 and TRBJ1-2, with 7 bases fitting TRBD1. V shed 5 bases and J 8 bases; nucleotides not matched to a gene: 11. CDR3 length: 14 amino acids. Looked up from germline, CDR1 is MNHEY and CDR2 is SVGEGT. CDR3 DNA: TGTGCCAGCAGTCTAAACAGGGGACCTATGGGCTACACCTTC. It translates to CASSLNRGPMGYTF.

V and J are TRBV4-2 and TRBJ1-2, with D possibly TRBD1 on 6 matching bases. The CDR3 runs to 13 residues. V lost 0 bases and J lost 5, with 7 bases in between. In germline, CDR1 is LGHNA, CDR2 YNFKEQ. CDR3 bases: TGTGCCAGCAGCCAAGATACAGGGTATGGCTACACCTTC. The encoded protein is CASSQDTGYGYTF.

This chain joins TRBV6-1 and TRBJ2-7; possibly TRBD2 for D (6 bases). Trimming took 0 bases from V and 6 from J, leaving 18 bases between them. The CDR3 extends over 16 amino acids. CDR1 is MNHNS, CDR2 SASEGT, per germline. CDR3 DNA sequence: TGTGCCAGCAGTGAAGCGCGAGGCGGGGCTAAGGTCGAGCAGTACTTC. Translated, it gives CASSEARGGAKVEQYF.

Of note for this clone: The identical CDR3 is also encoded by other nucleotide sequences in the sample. CDR3 residues: CASSIDRGSYEQYF. CDR3 nucleotides: TGTGCCAGTAGTATTGACAGGGGGAGCTACGAGCAGTACTTC. This chain joins TRBV19 and TRBJ2-7; 9 bases agree with TRBD1. The CDR3 is 14 amino acids. The germline CDR1 and CDR2 sequences are LNHDA and SQIVND (reference sequence). V lost 3 bases, J lost 3 bases, and 3 bases stayed unmatched.

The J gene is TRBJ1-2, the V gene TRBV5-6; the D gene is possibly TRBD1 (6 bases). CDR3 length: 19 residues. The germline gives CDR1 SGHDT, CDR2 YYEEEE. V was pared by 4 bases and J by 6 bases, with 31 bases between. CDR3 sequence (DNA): TGTGCCAGCAGCGCGCCGCGGCGAGACGATAGGGGGGCGGCTAATGGCTACACCTTC. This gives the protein CASSAPRRDDRGAANGYTF.

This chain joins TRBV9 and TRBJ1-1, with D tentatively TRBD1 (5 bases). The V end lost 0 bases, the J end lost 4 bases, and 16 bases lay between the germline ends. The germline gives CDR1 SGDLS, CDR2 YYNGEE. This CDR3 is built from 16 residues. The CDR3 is CASSVGAGIGTTEAFF. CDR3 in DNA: TGTGCCAGCAGCGTAGGGGCAGGGATCGGGACCACTGAAGCTTTCTTT.

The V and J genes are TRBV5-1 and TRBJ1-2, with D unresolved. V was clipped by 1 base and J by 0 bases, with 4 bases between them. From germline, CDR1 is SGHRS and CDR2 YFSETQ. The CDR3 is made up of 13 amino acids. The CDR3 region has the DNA TGCGCCAGCAGCTTGTGGACTAACTATGGCTACACCTTC. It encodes CASSLWTNYGYTF. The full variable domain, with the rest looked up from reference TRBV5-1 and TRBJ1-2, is KAGVTQTPRYLIKTRGQQVTLSCSPISGHRSVSWYQQTPGQGLQFLFEYFSETQRNKGNFPGRFSGRQFSNSRSEMNVSTLELGDSALYLCASSLWTNYGYTFGSGTRLTVV.

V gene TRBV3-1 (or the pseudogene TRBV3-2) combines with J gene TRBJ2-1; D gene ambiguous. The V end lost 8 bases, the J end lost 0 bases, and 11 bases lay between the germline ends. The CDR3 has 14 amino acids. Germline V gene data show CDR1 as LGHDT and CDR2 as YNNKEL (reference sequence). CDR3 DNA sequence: TGTGCCAGCTCCCGAGGTAGCTCCTACAATGAGCAGTTCTTC. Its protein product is CASSRGSSYNEQFF.

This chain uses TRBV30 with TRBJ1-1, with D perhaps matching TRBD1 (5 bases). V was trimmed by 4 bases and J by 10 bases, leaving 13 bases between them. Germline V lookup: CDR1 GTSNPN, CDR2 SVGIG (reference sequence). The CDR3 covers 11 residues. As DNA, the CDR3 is TGTGCCTGGATGGCCCCCCAGGGAGCTTTCTTT. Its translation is CAWMAPQGAFF. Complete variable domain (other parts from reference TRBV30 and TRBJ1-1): SQTIHQWPATLVQPVGSPLSLECTVEGTSNPNLYWYRQAAGRGLQLLFYSVGIGQISSEVPQNLSASRPQDRQFILSSKKLLLSDSGFYLCAWMAPQGAFFGQGTRLTVV.

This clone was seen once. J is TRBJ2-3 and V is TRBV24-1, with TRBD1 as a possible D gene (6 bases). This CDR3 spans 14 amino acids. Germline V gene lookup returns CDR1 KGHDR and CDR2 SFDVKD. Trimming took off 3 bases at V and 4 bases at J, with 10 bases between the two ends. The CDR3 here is CATSDGGSADTQYF. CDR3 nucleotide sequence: TGTGCCACCAGTGATGGGGGCAGTGCAGATACGCAGTATTTT.

This CDR3 reads CATSDRGLDSYNEQFF. The CDR3 nucleotides read TGTGCCACCAGTGATCGGGGGCTGGACTCCTACAATGAGCAGTTCTTC. The chain has TRBV24-1 and TRBJ2-1, with D possibly called TRBD1 or TRBD2 (6 bases each). In germline, CDR1 is KGHDR, CDR2 SFDVKD. The CDR3 runs 16 residues. Trimming shortened V by 3 bases and J by 0 bases, and 11 bases separated the two germline ends.

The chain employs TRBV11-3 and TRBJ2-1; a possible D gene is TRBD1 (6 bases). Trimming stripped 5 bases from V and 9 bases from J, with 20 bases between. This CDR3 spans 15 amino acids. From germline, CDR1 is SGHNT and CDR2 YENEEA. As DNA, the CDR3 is TGTGCCAGCAGCCCCGGACCTACAAGCAGGGGTGAGCAGTTCTTC. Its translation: CASSPGPTSRGEQFF. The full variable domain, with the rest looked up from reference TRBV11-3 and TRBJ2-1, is EAGVVQSPRYKIIEKKQPVAFWCNPISGHNTLYWYLQNLGQGPELLIRYENEEAVDDSQLPKDRFSAERLKGVDSTLKIQPAELGDSAVYLCASSPGPTSRGEQFFGPGTRLTVL.

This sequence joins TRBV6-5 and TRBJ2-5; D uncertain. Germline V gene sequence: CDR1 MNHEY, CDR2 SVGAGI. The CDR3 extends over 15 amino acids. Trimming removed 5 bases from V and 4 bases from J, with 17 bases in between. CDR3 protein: CASSPYGPPRETQYF. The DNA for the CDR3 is TGTGCCAGCAGTCCCTATGGACCACCCCGAGAGACCCAGTACTTC.

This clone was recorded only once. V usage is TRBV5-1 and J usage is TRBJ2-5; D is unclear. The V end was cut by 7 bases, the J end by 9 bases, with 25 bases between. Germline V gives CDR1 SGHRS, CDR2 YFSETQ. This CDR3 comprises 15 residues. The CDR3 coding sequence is TGCGCCAGCGGCAGGACGGCCGAAACTCGGATCCCCCAGTACTTC. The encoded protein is CASGRTAETRIPQYF.

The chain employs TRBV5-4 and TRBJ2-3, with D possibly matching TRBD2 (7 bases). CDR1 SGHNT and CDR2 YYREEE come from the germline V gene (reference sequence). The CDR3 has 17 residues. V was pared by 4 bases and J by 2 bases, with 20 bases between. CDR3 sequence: CASSRGGLSGFTDTQYF. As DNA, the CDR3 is TGTGCCAGCAGCAGGGGGGGATTAAGCGGCTTCACAGATACGCAGTATTTT.

The CDR3 nucleotides read TGTGCCAGCAGCCTCTTGTGGGGTAACGAGCAGTACTTC. Protein: CASSLLWGNEQYF. The J gene is TRBJ2-7, the V gene TRBV11-2; no reliable D call. The CDR3 spans 13 residues. The V end lost 5 bases, the J end lost 5 bases, and 13 bases lay between the germline ends. The germline gives CDR1 SGHAT, CDR2 FQNNGV.

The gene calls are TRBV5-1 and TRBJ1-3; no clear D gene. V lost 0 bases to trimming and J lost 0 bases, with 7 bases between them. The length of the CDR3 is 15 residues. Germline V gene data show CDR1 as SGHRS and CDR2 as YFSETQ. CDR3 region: CASSLGMSSGNTIYF. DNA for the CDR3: TGCGCCAGCAGCTTGGGCATGAGCTCTGGAAACACCATATATTTT.

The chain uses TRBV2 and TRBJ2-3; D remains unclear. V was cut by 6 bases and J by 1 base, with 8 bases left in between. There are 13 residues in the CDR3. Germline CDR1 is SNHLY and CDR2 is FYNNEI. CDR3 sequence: CASSLTRTDTQYF. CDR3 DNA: TGTGCCAGCAGCCTGACCCGCACAGATACGCAGTATTTT.

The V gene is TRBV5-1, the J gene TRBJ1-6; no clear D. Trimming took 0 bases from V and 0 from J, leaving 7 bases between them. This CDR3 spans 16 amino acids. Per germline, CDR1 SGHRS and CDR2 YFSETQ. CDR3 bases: TGCGCCAGCAGCTTGGCGGCGAGCTCCTATAATTCACCCCTCCACTTT. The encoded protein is CASSLAASSYNSPLHF. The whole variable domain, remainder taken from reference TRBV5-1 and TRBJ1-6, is KAGVTQTPRYLIKTRGQQVTLSCSPISGHRSVSWYQQTPGQGLQFLFEYFSETQRNKGNFPGRFSGRQFSNSRSEMNVSTLELGDSALYLCASSLAASSYNSPLHFGNGTRLTVT.

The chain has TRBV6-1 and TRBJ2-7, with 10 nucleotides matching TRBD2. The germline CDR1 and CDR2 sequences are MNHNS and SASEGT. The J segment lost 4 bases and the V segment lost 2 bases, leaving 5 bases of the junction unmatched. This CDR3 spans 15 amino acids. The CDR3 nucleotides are TGTGCCAGCAGTGAACCTAGCGGGAGAATATACGAGCAGTACTTC. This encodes CASSEPSGRIYEQYF.

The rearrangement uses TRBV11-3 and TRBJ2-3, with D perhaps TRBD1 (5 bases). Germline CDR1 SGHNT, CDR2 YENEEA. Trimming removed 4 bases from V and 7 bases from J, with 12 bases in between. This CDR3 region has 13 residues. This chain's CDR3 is CASSSEGEHTQYF. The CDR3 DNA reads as TGTGCCAGCAGCTCCGAAGGGGAACATACGCAGTATTTT. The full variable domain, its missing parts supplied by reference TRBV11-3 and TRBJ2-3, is EAGVVQSPRYKIIEKKQPVAFWCNPISGHNTLYWYLQNLGQGPELLIRYENEEAVDDSQLPKDRFSAERLKGVDSTLKIQPAELGDSAVYLCASSSEGEHTQYFGPGTRLTVL.

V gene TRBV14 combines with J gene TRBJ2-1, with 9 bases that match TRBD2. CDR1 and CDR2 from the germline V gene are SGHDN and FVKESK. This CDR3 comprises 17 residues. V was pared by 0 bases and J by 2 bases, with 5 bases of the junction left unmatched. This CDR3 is CASSQDRVAGAYNEQFF. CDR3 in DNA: TGTGCCAGCAGCCAAGATAGGGTAGCGGGAGCCTACAATGAGCAGTTCTTC.

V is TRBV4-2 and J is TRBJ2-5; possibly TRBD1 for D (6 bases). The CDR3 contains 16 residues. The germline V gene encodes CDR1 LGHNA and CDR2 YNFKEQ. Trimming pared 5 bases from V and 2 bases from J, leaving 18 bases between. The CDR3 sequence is CASSLPGHGNQETQYF. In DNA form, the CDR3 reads TGTGCCAGCAGCTTACCGGGACACGGTAATCAAGAGACCCAGTACTTC.

This CDR3 reads CASSYNYRTGETYEQYF. The CDR3 nucleotides read TGTGCCAGCAGTTATAACTATAGGACAGGGGAAACCTACGAGCAGTACTTC. This chain joins TRBV2 and TRBJ2-7; TRBD1 matches 9 bases. Germline V gene sequence: CDR1 SNHLY, CDR2 FYNNEI. With V trimmed by 5 bases and J by 2 bases, 13 bases remained unmatched. This CDR3 is built from 17 residues.